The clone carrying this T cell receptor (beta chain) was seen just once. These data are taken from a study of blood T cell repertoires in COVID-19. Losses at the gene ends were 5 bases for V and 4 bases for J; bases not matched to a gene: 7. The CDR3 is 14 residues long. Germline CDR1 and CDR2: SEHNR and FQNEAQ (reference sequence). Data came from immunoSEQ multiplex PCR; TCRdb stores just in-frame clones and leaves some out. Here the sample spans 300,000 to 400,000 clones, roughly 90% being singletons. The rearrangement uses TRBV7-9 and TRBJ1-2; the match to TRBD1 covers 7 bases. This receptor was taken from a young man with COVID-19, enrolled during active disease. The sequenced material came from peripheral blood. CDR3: CASSIGTAFYGYTF. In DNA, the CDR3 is TGTGCCAGCAGCATAGGGACAGCCTTCTATGGCTACACCTTC. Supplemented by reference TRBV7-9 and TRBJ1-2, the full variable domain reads DTGVSQNPRHKITKRGQNVTFRCDPISEHNRLYWYRQTLGQGPEFLTYFQNEAQLEKSRLLSDRFSAERPKGSFSTLEIQRTEQGDSAMYLCASSIGTAFYGYTFGSGTRLTVV.